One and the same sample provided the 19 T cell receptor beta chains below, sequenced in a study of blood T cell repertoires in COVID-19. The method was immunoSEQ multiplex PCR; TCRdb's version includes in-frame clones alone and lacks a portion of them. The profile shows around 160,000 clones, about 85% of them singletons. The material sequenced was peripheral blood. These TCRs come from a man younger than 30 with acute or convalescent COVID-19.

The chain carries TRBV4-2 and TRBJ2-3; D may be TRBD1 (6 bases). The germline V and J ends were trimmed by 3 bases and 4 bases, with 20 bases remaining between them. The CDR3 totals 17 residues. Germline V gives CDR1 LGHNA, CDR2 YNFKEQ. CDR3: CASSQNGQIRGADTQYF. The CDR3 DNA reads TGTGCCAGCAGCCAGAACGGACAGATTAGAGGGGCAGATACGCAGTATTTT.

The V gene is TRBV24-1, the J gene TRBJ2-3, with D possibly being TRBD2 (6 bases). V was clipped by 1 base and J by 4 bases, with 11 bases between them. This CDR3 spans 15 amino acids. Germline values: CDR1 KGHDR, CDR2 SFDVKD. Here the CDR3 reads CATSDLWRDADTQYF. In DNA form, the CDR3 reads TGTGCCACCAGTGATTTATGGAGGGATGCAGATACGCAGTATTTT.

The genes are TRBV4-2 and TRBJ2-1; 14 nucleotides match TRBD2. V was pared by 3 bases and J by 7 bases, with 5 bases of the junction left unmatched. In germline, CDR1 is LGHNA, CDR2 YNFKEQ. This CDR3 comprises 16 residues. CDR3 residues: CASSQAGTSGGNEQFF. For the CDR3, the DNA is TGTGCCAGCAGCCAGGCCGGGACTAGCGGGGGAAATGAGCAGTTCTTC.

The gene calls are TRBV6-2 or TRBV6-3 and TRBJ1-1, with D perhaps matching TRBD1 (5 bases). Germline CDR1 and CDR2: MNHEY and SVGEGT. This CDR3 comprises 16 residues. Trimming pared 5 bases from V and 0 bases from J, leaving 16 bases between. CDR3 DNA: TGTGCCAGCAGTCCCCCCCCGGCAGGGCTGAACACTGAAGCTTTCTTT. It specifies CASSPPPAGLNTEAFF.

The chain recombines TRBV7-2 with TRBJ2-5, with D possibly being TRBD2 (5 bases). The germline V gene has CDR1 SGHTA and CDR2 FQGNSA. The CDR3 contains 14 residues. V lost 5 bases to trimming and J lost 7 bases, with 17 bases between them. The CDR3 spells CASSQAKGSMTQYF. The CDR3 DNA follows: TGTGCCAGCAGCCAGGCGAAAGGGAGCATGACCCAGTACTTC.

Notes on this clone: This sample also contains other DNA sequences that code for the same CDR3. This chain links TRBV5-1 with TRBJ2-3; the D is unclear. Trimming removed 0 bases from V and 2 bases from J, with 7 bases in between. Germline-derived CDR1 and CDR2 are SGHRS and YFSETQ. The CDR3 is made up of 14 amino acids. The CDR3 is CASSLGQFTDTQYF. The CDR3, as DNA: TGCGCCAGCAGCTTGGGGCAGTTCACAGATACGCAGTATTTT.

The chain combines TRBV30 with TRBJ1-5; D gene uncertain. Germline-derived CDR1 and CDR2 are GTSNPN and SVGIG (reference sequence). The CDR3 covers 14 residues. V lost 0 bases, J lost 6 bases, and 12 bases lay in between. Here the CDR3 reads CAWSVLGVTQPQHF. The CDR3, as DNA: TGTGCCTGGAGTGTACTCGGGGTAACTCAGCCCCAGCATTTT.

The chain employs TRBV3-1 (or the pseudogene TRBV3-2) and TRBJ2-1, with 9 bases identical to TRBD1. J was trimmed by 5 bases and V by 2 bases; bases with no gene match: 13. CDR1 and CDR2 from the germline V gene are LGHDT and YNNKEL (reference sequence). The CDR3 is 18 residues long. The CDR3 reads CASSQLRTGTGPDNEQFF. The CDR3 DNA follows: TGTGCCAGCAGCCAACTCAGAACCGGGACAGGGCCCGACAATGAGCAGTTCTTC.

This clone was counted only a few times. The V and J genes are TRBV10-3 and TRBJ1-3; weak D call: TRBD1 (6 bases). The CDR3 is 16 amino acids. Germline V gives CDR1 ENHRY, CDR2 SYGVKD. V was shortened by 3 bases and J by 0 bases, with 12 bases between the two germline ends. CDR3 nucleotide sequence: TGTGCCATCAGTGAACCAGGGGACGTCTCTGGAAACACCATATATTTT. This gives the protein CAISEPGDVSGNTIYF.

DNA for the CDR3: TGTGCCAGCAGTTTATTGGGACAGGGTCAATCTGGCTACACCTTC. Amino acids: CASSLLGQGQSGYTF. This chain joins TRBV28 and TRBJ1-2; 9 positions match TRBD1. Per the germline V gene, CDR1 is MDHEN and CDR2 is SYDVKM. The CDR3 extends over 15 amino acids. With V trimmed by 1 base and J by 7 bases, 7 bases remained unmatched.

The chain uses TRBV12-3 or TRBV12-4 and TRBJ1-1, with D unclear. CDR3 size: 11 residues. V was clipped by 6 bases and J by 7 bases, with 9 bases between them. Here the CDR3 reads CASSLGGEAFF. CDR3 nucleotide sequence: TGTGCCAGCAGCCTGGGAGGTGAAGCTTTCTTT.

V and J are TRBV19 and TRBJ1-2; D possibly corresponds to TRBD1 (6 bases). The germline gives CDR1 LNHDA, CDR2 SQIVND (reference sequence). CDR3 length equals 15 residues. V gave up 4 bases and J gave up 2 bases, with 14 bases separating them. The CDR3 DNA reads TGTGCCAGTAGTACCGGACAGCACAAAAACTATGGCTACACCTTC. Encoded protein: CASSTGQHKNYGYTF.

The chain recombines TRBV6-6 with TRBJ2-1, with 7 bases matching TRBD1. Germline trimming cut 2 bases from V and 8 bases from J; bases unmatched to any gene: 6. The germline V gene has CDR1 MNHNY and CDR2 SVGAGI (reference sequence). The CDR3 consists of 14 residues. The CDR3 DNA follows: TGTGCCAGCAGTTACCCTGTAGGGGGCCATGAGCAGTTCTTC. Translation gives CASSYPVGGHEQFF.

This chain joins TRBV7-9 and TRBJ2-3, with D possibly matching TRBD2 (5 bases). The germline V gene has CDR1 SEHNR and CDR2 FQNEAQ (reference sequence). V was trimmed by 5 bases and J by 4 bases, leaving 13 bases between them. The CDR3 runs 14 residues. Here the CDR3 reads CASSQGRRADTQYF. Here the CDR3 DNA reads TGTGCCAGCAGCCAAGGACGGCGGGCAGATACGCAGTATTTT.

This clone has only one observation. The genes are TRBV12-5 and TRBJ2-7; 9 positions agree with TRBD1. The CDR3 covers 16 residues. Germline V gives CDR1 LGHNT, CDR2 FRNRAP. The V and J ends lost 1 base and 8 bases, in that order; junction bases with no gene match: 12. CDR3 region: CASGLANRDRVSKQYF. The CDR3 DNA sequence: TGTGCTAGTGGTTTGGCCAACCGGGACAGGGTTTCAAAGCAGTACTTC. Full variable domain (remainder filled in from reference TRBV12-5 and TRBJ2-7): DARVTQTPRHKVTEMGQEVTMRCQPILGHNTVFWYRQTMMQGLELLAYFRNRAPLDDSGMPKDRFSAEMPDATLATLKIQPSEPRDSAVYFCASGLANRDRVSKQYFGPGTRLTVT.

CDR3 sequence reads: CASRTRTAHNEKLFF. CDR3 DNA: TGTGCCAGCAGAACACGGACAGCTCATAATGAAAAACTGTTTTTT. This chain uses TRBV6-5 with TRBJ1-4; D perhaps matches TRBD1 (6 bases). V shed 6 bases and J shed 4 bases, with 15 bases lying between them. The CDR3 extends over 15 amino acids. Germline CDR1 and CDR2: MNHEY and SVGAGI.

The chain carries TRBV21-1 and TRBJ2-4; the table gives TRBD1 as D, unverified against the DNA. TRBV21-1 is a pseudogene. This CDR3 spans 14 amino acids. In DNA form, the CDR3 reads TGTGCCAGCATCTCAAAGGACAGAAAAAACATTCAGTACTTC. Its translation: CASISKDRKNIQYF.

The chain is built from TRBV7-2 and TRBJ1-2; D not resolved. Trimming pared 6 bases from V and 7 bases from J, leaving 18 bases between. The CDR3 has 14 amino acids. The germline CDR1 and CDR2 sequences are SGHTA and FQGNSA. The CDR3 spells CASRYRGLLTGYTF. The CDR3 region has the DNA TGTGCCAGCAGATATCGGGGTTTATTGACTGGCTACACCTTC.

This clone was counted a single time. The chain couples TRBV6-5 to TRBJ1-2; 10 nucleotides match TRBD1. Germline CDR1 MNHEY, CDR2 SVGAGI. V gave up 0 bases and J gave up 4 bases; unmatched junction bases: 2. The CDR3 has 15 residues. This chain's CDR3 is CASSYSRDRGYGYTF. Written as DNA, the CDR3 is TGTGCCAGCAGTTACTCTCGGGACAGGGGCTATGGCTACACCTTC.